This TCR beta chain was identified in a study of low-dose radiotherapy and immunotherapy resistance in tumors. As to time point: after trial treatment. The treatment was: LDRT plus nivolumab, ipilimumab, low-dose cyclophosphamide and aspirin (RACIN trial). Amplification of TCRs used a constant-region primer and V-primer adapter for roughly 22 PCR cycles. TCRdb analysed the reads with MiXCR anew, one entry per CDR3 protein. The table lists approximately 52,000 distinct CDR3 sequences, around a third of them singletons. Looked up from germline, CDR1 is MDHEN and CDR2 is SYDVKM. J gave up 9 bases and V 8 bases, and 6 bases lay outside the gene matches. CDR3 length equals 12 residues.

The chain uses TRBV28 and TRBJ2-1; 8 positions agree with TRBD1. The starting material was PBMCs, obtained after low-dose radiotherapy plus immunotherapy. This TCR derives from a male donor with rectosigmoid adenocarcinoma. In DNA form, the CDR3 reads TGTGCCAGCCGGCCCGGACAGGGTGAGCAGTTCTTC. The encoded protein is CASRPGQGEQFF.